The TCR beta chain described here comes from a study of cytomegalovirus exposure and HLA in healthy donors. Study findings and constraints: Clusters of TCRs from the first cohort tended to co-occur in the 95 to 150 validation repertoires (as a later analysis found). High sensitivity and specificity were reportedly achieved when the classifier diagnosed cytomegalovirus status.

A few counts support this clone. Its matching antigen is unknown. The protocol was immunoSEQ multiplex PCR, while the TCRdb copy is restricted to in-frame clones and leaves out a portion. This sample has around 150,000 clones; roughly four fifths occur once, and the top ten carry 30%. Germline CDR1 reads SGHNT; CDR2 reads YYREEE (reference sequence). Losses at the gene ends were 4 bases for V and 7 bases for J; bases not matched to a gene: 15. CDR3 length: 18 residues. The sequenced sample was PBMCs. The receptor was derived from a man aged 30-40 years in good health and CMV-seropositive. V is TRBV5-4 and J is TRBJ1-6; 9 bases align to TRBD1. The CDR3 DNA reads TGTGCCAGCAGCGTCGACACAACCGGGACAGGGCCCAATTCACCCCTCCACTTT. This gives the protein CASSVDTTGTGPNSPLHF.